The 20 T cell receptor beta chains below come from one sample, sequenced in a study of CD8 T cells in ankylosing spondylitis (dated by TCRdb to between 2016 and 2019). Library preparation was by 5' RACE. The sample was run on an Illumina HiSeq 2500. Using fastp trimming at Q25 and MiXCR clonotype assembly, TCRdb reanalyzed the public sequencing data and kept in-frame beta chains. Each entry merges the rows of one CDR3 protein and shows their most common DNA and genes. For this sample the table gives 150,000 to 200,000 distinct CDR3 sequences, of which 9.8% were detected only once. The ten top clones hold roughly 16% of the sample. Sequenced: blood, either unsorted or a sorted T cell fraction (not recorded which). The receptors stem from a female donor with ankylosing spondylitis or in good health (not recorded which).

This rearrangement joins TRBV6-1 to TRBJ2-4; D not resolved. Deletions cut 4 bases from V and 7 bases from J, with 2 bases between. The CDR3 sequence is 10 residues long. Germline CDR1 MNHNS, CDR2 SASEGT. The chain's CDR3 is CASSGNIQYF. As DNA, the CDR3 is TGTGCCAGCAGTGGGAACATTCAGTACTTC.

This clonotype turned up a few times. This chain links TRBV12-3 or TRBV12-4 with TRBJ2-3; perhaps TRBD2 as D (5 bases). The CDR3 loop spans 13 amino acids. V lost 10 bases, J lost 0 bases, and 11 bases lay in between. CDR3 coding DNA: TGTGCCACCTCCGCGGGTAGCACAGATACGCAGTATTTT. As protein: CATSAGSTDTQYF.

The chain recombines TRBV25-1 with TRBJ1-1; D ambiguous. CDR1 is MGHDK and CDR2 is SYGVNS in the germline V gene. This CDR3 is 11 amino acids long. Trimming left V 7 bases short and J 8 bases short, with 11 bases between. The CDR3, as DNA: TGTGCCAGCAACTTGGGGAAGGAAGCTTTCTTT. Translated, it gives CASNLGKEAFF.

The chain has TRBV19 and TRBJ2-1, with 9 bases aligning to TRBD2. This CDR3 has 13 residues. V lost 6 bases, J lost 5 bases, and 2 bases stayed unmatched. The germline CDR1 and CDR2 sequences are LNHDA and SQIVND (reference sequence). DNA of the CDR3: TGTGCCAGTAGCGTAGCGGGGGACAATGAGCAGTTCTTC. Translation: CASSVAGDNEQFF.

This clonotype was counted a few times. The genes are TRBV6-4 and TRBJ2-1; D unclear. Trimming took 3 bases from V and 2 from J, leaving 5 bases between them. The length of the CDR3 is 13 residues. Per germline, CDR1 MRHNA and CDR2 SNTAGT. CDR3 in amino acids: CASSEGPYNEQFF. CDR3 sequence (DNA): TGTGCCAGCAGTGAAGGTCCCTACAATGAGCAGTTCTTC.

This chain's CDR3 is CASSYSPRRTNTGELFF. The CDR3 nucleotides read TGTGCCAGCAGTTACTCGCCCCGACGGACGAACACCGGGGAGCTGTTTTTT. The V gene is TRBV6-2 or TRBV6-3, the J gene TRBJ2-2; D uncertain. This CDR3 comprises 17 residues. Germline loops: CDR1 MNHEY, CDR2 SVGEGT. V was clipped by 0 bases and J by 0 bases, with 11 bases between them.

This clonotype was recorded many times. The chain links TRBV4-3 to TRBJ2-7; D is perhaps TRBD1 (6 bases). The V gene lost 0 bases and the J gene lost 7 bases, with 16 bases spanning the gap. Germline V lookup: CDR1 LGHNA, CDR2 YSLEER. The CDR3 sequence is 15 residues long. The CDR3 nucleotides read TGCGCCAGCAGCCAAGATAGGGCAGGGGCTGGGGAGCAGTACTTC. It codes for CASSQDRAGAGEQYF.

This clonotype was seen at least ten times. The chain couples TRBV6-1 to TRBJ1-1; TRBD1 might be the D (6 bases). Germline V CDR1 and CDR2: MNHNS, SASEGT. This CDR3 has 14 amino acids. Trimming shortened V by 7 bases and J by 1 base, and 13 bases separated the two germline ends. In DNA form, the CDR3 reads TGTGCCAGCAACCCACAGGGAGGGAACACTGAAGCTTTCTTT. This gives the protein CASNPQGGNTEAFF.

This clonotype was found a few times. The chain joins TRBV4-3 to TRBJ2-7; D not certain. CDR1 is LGHNA, CDR2 YSLEER, per germline. This CDR3 is 13 amino acids long. Trimming pared 4 bases from V and 1 base from J, leaving 8 bases between. CDR3 DNA: TGCGCCAGCAGCCTACACCCATCCTACGAGCAGTACTTC. Its translation: CASSLHPSYEQYF.

This clonotype was detected a few times. CDR3 protein: CASSYLNGLSTDTQYF. The CDR3 coding sequence is TGTGCCAGCAGCTATCTAAACGGGCTTAGCACAGATACGCAGTATTTT. J is TRBJ2-3 and V is TRBV27; D is unresolved. Germline assignment: CDR1 MNHEY and CDR2 SMNVEV (reference sequence). The V gene lost 6 bases and the J gene lost 0 bases, with 16 bases spanning the gap. The CDR3 extends over 16 amino acids.

This clonotype appeared a few times. The chain carries TRBV9 and TRBJ2-7; 11 positions agree with TRBD1. The CDR3 sequence is 14 residues long. Germline V lookup: CDR1 SGDLS, CDR2 YYNGEE. J was trimmed by 6 bases and V by 3 bases; bases with no gene match: 5. The DNA of the CDR3 is TGTGCCAGCAGCGCCGGGACAGGGGGGTTCGAGCAGTACTTC. This sequence encodes CASSAGTGGFEQYF.

This clonotype was observed at least ten times. V and J are TRBV2 and TRBJ2-7; D unresolved. Germline CDR1 is SNHLY and CDR2 is FYNNEI. With 4 bases removed from V and 6 bases from J, the gap between germline ends came to 16 bases. CDR3 length: 14 amino acids. The CDR3 bases are TGTGCCAGCAGTGTTGACCTCCCGGTGGTCGAGCAGTACTTC. Residues: CASSVDLPVVEQYF.

V usage is TRBV25-1 and J usage is TRBJ2-6, with D maybe TRBD2 (6 bases). The CDR3 runs to 16 residues. Germline lookup yields CDR1 MGHDK and CDR2 SYGVNS. Trimming cost V 5 bases and J 4 bases, with 15 bases left between them. The CDR3 sequence is CASSPGGVSGANVLTF. In DNA, the CDR3 is TGTGCCAGCAGTCCCGGAGGGGTCTCCGGGGCCAACGTCCTGACTTTC.

J is TRBJ1-1 and V is TRBV6-5; possibly TRBD1 for D (5 bases). Trimming removed 2 bases at V and 1 base at J, with 14 bases between. The CDR3 consists of 16 residues. Germline CDR1 MNHEY, CDR2 SVGAGI. The CDR3 loop reads CASSYLQTASNTEAFF. In DNA, the CDR3 is TGTGCCAGCAGTTACCTTCAGACAGCCTCGAACACTGAAGCTTTCTTT.

This clonotype came up a few times. The chain carries TRBV4-3 and TRBJ2-7; tentatively, D is TRBD1 (5 bases). This CDR3 region has 14 residues. Germline CDR1 is LGHNA and CDR2 is YSLEER. V was clipped by 0 bases and J by 3 bases, with 9 bases between them. CDR3 nucleotides: TGCGCCAGCAGCCAAGATAGGCAGGGCTACGAGCAGTACTTC. Translating gives CASSQDRQGYEQYF.

V gene TRBV4-3 combines with J gene TRBJ2-5; TRBD1 aligns across 10 bases. The CDR3 length is 14 residues. V lost 3 bases and J lost 4; bases outside the gene matches: 2. Per germline, CDR1 LGHNA and CDR2 YSLEER. CDR3 residues: CASSHGTGVETQYF. The CDR3, as DNA: TGCGCCAGCAGCCATGGGACAGGGGTAGAGACCCAGTACTTC.

This clonotype was found a few times. J is TRBJ1-2 and V is TRBV12-3 or TRBV12-4; tentative D call: TRBD1 (5 bases). The CDR3 runs to 13 residues. Trimming removed 7 bases from V and 6 bases from J, with 15 bases in between. The CDR3 nucleotides are TGTGCCAGCAACCCGCCCGGAGGGGATGGCTACACCTTC. Translation gives CASNPPGGDGYTF.

The CDR3: CASRQGLRQDTQYF. CDR3 sequence (DNA): TGTGCCAGCAGACAGGGGCTTCGGCAAGATACGCAGTATTTT. The rearrangement links TRBV6-2 or TRBV6-3 to TRBJ2-3; 7 bases are a match to TRBD1. The CDR3 runs to 14 residues. V was clipped by 6 bases and J by 5 bases; unmatched bases: 8. Germline V gene data show CDR1 as MNHEY and CDR2 as SVGEGT.

This clonotype was detected only a few times. V and J are TRBV12-5 and TRBJ2-1, with 9 nucleotides matching TRBD2. The germline V gene has CDR1 LGHNT and CDR2 FRNRAP. The CDR3 has 17 amino acids. Trimming took 9 bases from V and 5 from J; bases not matched to a gene: 17. This CDR3 is CASRPPNSGSIDNEQFF. The CDR3 DNA reads as TGTGCTAGCCGGCCCCCCAATAGCGGGAGTATCGACAATGAGCAGTTCTTC. Full variable domain (missing parts from reference TRBV12-5 and TRBJ2-1): DARVTQTPRHKVTEMGQEVTMRCQPILGHNTVFWYRQTMMQGLELLAYFRNRAPLDDSGMPKDRFSAEMPDATLATLKIQPSEPRDSAVYFCASRPPNSGSIDNEQFFGPGTRLTVL.

The gene calls are TRBV9 and TRBJ2-7; TRBD2 is a possible D gene (6 bases). CDR3 length: 15 residues. Germline CDR1 is SGDLS and CDR2 is YYNGEE. V lost 0 bases and J 5 bases, leaving 15 bases between the germline ends. This CDR3 is CASSVAGDLFDEQYF. The CDR3 DNA is TGTGCCAGCAGCGTAGCGGGAGATCTATTTGACGAGCAGTACTTC.